This TCR beta chain emerged from a study of long-term antiretroviral therapy in people with HIV (dated by TCRdb to 2021 to 2024). About the investigation overall: The earliest samples were collected roughly a decade before the 2015 WHO recommendation for immediate ART, at a time when ART was usually postponed until CD4 counts fell. The cohort contributed roughly 190 cryopreserved PBMC samples from 25 to 35 adults with confirmed HIV infection, collected serially over a mean of approximately six years (range 1-12). This retrospective serial study examined whether starting ART and sustained HIV suppression were associated with changes in the composition and diversity of the TRB repertoire in peripheral blood. Among the 30 to 35 participants with HIV, more than ten were female. Test extractions of a monoclonal T-cell line alongside about 30 polyclonal samples showed no cross-contamination during QIAcube processing. Points the paper makes about the study in general: Owing to limited PBMC availability, only the TCR beta chain was sequenced, without alpha chain pairing. Because pre-ART samples had limited cell numbers, unsorted PBMC were profiled rather than sorted CD4+ and CD8+ T cells. Inferences about post-ART repertoire changes are limited because no data were available on ART adherence, viral resistance or therapy changes. CDR3 length ranges in HIV repertoires were narrower than in controls, and network structure suggested an antigen-experienced repertoire with only a slight naive shift after ART. Expanded TRB clones identified before ART initiation dominated the repertoire at all time points, although this dominance fluctuated and declined in many PLHIV after ART. ART initiation was associated with a significant increase in TRB diversity, but diversity stayed significantly below transplant donor controls even after long-term ART. The samples span the years 2004 to 2017, and the ART regimens used at that time may not be as effective as current regimens.

The immunoSEQ hsTCRB v3.0 assay was used at survey level resolution to sequence the TRB variable region. TRB sequencing targeted a depth of about 35,000-50,000 T-cell genomes per sample. Pooled TRB libraries were sequenced on an Illumina MiSeq with a v3 150-cycle kit. Per the source publication's procedure: Repertoire analysis ran in R within a reproducible Nextflow workflow covering QC, data transformation and analysis. LymphoSeq2, an R package for AIRR-Seq data exploration, was used to implement custom analyses. After excluding several samples that yielded fewer than 5000 total TRB sequences, approximately 180 HIV repertoires remained for analysis. Among the 180 to 200 HIV repertoires that were kept, some 60 were collected before ART initiation and roughly 130 were collected after ART initiation. Repertoires were downsampled to 5000 TRB nucleotide sequences, and summary statistics were averaged over 100 downsampling iterations. Only TRB sequences with CDR3 regions of at least seven amino acids were retained for analysis. Diversity was assessed using a clonality score derived from Shannon entropy and using the Gini coefficient. In repertoire networks, the top 5000 CDR3 amino acid sequences were linked whenever an edit distance of one separated two sequences. For TRB CDR3 amino acid sequences, antigen specificity groups and MHC restriction were predicted with GLIPH2. Known CMV, EBV, HIV or tissue antigen associations were flagged by matching CDR3 amino acid sequences against VDJdb and McPAS-TCR. Pre-ART, post-ART and control groups were compared with Wilcoxon signed-rank tests and Holm-Bonferroni correction. TCRdb carries this immuneACCESS record with in-frame sequences only. Its versions omit some clonotypes, under half of them owing to an unresolved V gene in the studies checked, with the rest unexplained. V, J and clone size are taken as reported in that table, and D and trimming were inferred from the DNA itself. Here the sample has 17,000 or so clones; 60% to 85% occur a single time. Of the sample, roughly 15% falls within the top ten clones.

To be included, a participant needed at least one PBMC sample from before ART initiation plus at least two post-ART samples. All participants with HIV were treated in the United States of America. Cryopreserved samples of about 1-10 million PBMC were thawed and washed before DNA extraction. At the time of the earliest PBMC sample for each participant with HIV, ages ranged from roughly 23 to 60 years. PBMC samples from each participant spanned 1-4 timepoints before ART initiation and 2-8 timepoints after ART initiation, with a median of 7 samples. Serial HIV viral load, CD4+ T-cell count, ART history and demographic data were obtained for every participant. Genomic DNA was extracted from unsorted PBMC with a Qiagen kit on a QIAcube, with processing performed in batches of 12 samples. Comments on this clone: Its antigen target is currently unknown. Nothing much larger sits one base from this clone, and base qualities are not available.

This sequence was found in a man aged 25-45 years with HIV. The sample in question was unsorted PBMCs, obtained roughly 2.2 years before starting antiretroviral therapy.

Here the CDR3 is given as CASSPRRGQEARGYTF. Here is the DNA: TGTGCCAGCTCACCACGGCGCGGCCAGGAAGCGCGTGGCTACACCTTC. The chain is made from TRBV18 and TRBJ1-2; the D gene cannot be named for sure. The CDR3 runs 16 residues from the cysteine to the phenylalanine. Just the 48-base CDR3 DNA is kept, in frame starting at base 1. The V and J ends are trimmed by 1 base and 7 bases, leaving 19 bases between them. The germline V gene sets CDR1 to KGHSH and CDR2 to LQKENI.